The 6 T cell receptor beta chains reported below all come from one sample, sequenced in a study of cytomegalovirus exposure and HLA in healthy donors. Both 60 Vbeta primers and 13 Jbeta primers went into the PCR. Clones were sequenced by immunoSEQ multiplex PCR, and TCRdb holds only the in-frame ones, with some missing. The sample lists approximately 100,000 clones; roughly 79% were seen once. Specimen: PBMCs. The receptors were gathered from a woman between 50 and 59 years old in good health and CMV-seropositive.

The V call is TRBV5-8, the J call TRBJ1-2, with 7 bases matching TRBD1. CDR3 length equals 13 residues. The V segment lost 4 bases and the J segment 8 bases; nucleotides outside the gene matches: 8. Per the germline V gene, CDR1 is SGHTS and CDR2 is YDEGEE. The CDR3 is CASSATGSGGYTF. The CDR3, as DNA: TGTGCCAGCAGCGCGACAGGGAGTGGGGGCTACACCTTC.

The chain couples TRBV5-4 to TRBJ2-1; 7 nucleotides match TRBD2. Germline loops: CDR1 SGHNT, CDR2 YYREEE (reference sequence). The CDR3 runs to 16 residues. With V trimmed by 0 bases and J by 7 bases, 10 bases remained unmatched. CDR3 loop: CASSLVARSGMNEQFF. In DNA, the CDR3 is TGTGCCAGCAGCTTGGTGGCGAGGAGCGGGATGAATGAGCAGTTCTTC.

The chain combines TRBV7-3 with TRBJ2-1, with TRBD2 identical over 8 bases. The CDR3 has 14 residues. Germline trimming cut 3 bases from V and 8 bases from J; bases unmatched to any gene: 6. Germline loops: CDR1 SGHTA, CDR2 FQGTGA. CDR3 nucleotides: TGTGCCAGCAGCTTGGGCGGGAGGAAGGATGAGCAGTTCTTC. The encoded protein is CASSLGGRKDEQFF.

This clone was detected once. The genes are TRBV28 and TRBJ2-4, with 7 bases that match TRBD2. The CDR3 runs 15 residues. The ends lost 5 bases at V and 1 base at J; junction bases unmatched: 5. CDR1 and CDR2 from the germline V gene are MDHEN and SYDVKM. DNA of the CDR3: TGTGCCAGCAGTCAAAGACTAGCTGCCAAAAACATTCAGTACTTC. Protein sequence: CASSQRLAAKNIQYF.

The chain recombines TRBV5-6 with TRBJ2-7; 8 positions agree with TRBD2. Trimming cost V 0 bases and J 4 bases; bases outside gene matches: 3. Germline V gene data show CDR1 as SGHDT and CDR2 as YYEEEE. The CDR3 extends over 14 amino acids. CDR3 sequence reads: CASSLGGGTYEQYF. The CDR3 DNA reads TGTGCCAGCAGCTTGGGCGGGGGGACTTACGAGCAGTACTTC.

V and J are TRBV7-3 and TRBJ1-1; D is uncertain. CDR3 length equals 13 residues. The V end lost 6 bases, the J end lost 2 bases, and 10 bases lay between the germline ends. CDR1 is SGHTA and CDR2 is FQGTGA in the germline V gene. This chain's CDR3 is CASSVRGNTEAFF. The CDR3 DNA reads TGTGCCAGCAGTGTGAGAGGAAACACTGAAGCTTTCTTT.